These 32 T cell receptor beta chains came from one sample sequenced in a study of cytomegalovirus exposure and HLA in healthy donors. Researchers ran the PCR with 60 Vbeta and 13 Jbeta primers. Produced via immunoSEQ multiplex PCR; TCRdb's table is partial and in-frame only. The sample contains about 210,000 clones, roughly 74% of which appear only once. Source material: PBMCs. The source of these receptors is a woman younger than 45 in good health and CMV-seropositive.

This chain joins TRBV30 and TRBJ1-1; D is undetermined. V was trimmed by 2 bases and J by 2 bases, leaving 12 bases between them. The CDR3 length is 14 residues. Germline V CDR1 and CDR2: GTSNPN, SVGIG (reference sequence). The chain's CDR3 is CAWSSWRKNTEAFF. The DNA for the CDR3 is TGTGCCTGGAGTTCCTGGAGGAAAAACACTGAAGCTTTCTTT.

V and J are TRBV4-1 and TRBJ2-1; the match to TRBD2 covers 7 bases. The CDR3 runs 17 residues. V was clipped by 0 bases and J by 4 bases; unmatched bases: 9. Looked up from germline, CDR1 is MGHRA and CDR2 is YSYEKL. The DNA for the CDR3 is TGCGCCAGCAGCCAAGATGGTGGGGCGGGGGTATACAATGAGCAGTTCTTC. It encodes CASSQDGGAGVYNEQFF.

The chain employs TRBV4-3 and TRBJ2-7; D unclear. Germline V CDR1 and CDR2: LGHNA, YSLEER. This CDR3 spans 14 amino acids. V was pared by 0 bases and J by 4 bases, with 10 bases between. The CDR3 is CASSQETGPYEQYF. CDR3 in DNA: TGCGCCAGCAGCCAAGAAACTGGGCCATACGAGCAGTACTTC.

The rearrangement links TRBV5-4 to TRBJ2-2; 12 bases match TRBD1. The CDR3 is 16 residues long. Looked up from germline, CDR1 is SGHNT and CDR2 is YYREEE (reference sequence). Unmatched junction bases numbered 4, after V lost 4 bases and J lost 3 bases. The CDR3 is CASSGGTGGYTGELFF. CDR3 coding DNA: TGTGCCAGCAGCGGTGGGACAGGGGGCTACACCGGGGAGCTGTTTTTT. Supplemented by reference TRBV5-4 and TRBJ2-2, the full variable domain reads ETGVTQSPTHLIKTRGQQVTLRCSSQSGHNTVSWYQQALGQGPQFIFQYYREEENGRGNFPPRFSGLQFPNYSSELNVNALELDDSALYLCASSGGTGGYTGELFFGEGSRLTVL.

This clone has more than one count but fewer than ten. The J gene is TRBJ1-2, the V gene TRBV19, with TRBD1 matching over 8 bases. V lost 5 bases, J lost 1 base, and 3 bases stayed unmatched. The length of the CDR3 is 14 residues. Germline V lookup: CDR1 LNHDA, CDR2 SQIVND (reference sequence). CDR3 coding DNA: TGTGCCAGTAGTCGGACAGGGAATAACTATGGCTACACCTTC. Protein: CASSRTGNNYGYTF.

Of note for this clone: Other DNA variants within this sample encode the same CDR3. The chain couples TRBV6-6 to TRBJ2-5; perhaps TRBD2 as D (5 bases). The germline V gene encodes CDR1 MNHNY and CDR2 SVGAGI (reference sequence). This CDR3 contains 12 residues. V was pared by 6 bases and J by 5 bases, with 10 bases between. The CDR3 nucleotides are TGTGCCAGCAGGGGCGGGTGGGAGACCCAGTACTTC. Translating it yields CASRGGWETQYF.

This rearrangement joins TRBV5-6 to TRBJ1-2; weak D call: TRBD1 (6 bases). Germline CDR1 is SGHDT and CDR2 is YYEEEE. Trimming pared 2 bases from V and 6 bases from J, leaving 11 bases between. The CDR3 length is 13 residues. The CDR3: CASSFVQGDGYTF. The DNA of the CDR3 is TGTGCCAGCAGCTTTGTACAGGGAGATGGCTACACCTTC.

In nucleotides, the CDR3 is TGTGCCTGGTCAGGAGGACAGGCAAGCAATCAGCCCCAGCATTTT. Amino acid sequence: CAWSGGQASNQPQHF. The genes are TRBV30 and TRBJ1-5, with TRBD1 matching 7 bases. J lost 1 base, V lost 5 bases, and 8 bases had no gene match. Germline CDR1 and CDR2: GTSNPN and SVGIG (reference sequence). This CDR3 contains 15 residues.

The chain carries TRBV9 and TRBJ2-1; D gene ambiguous. Looked up from germline, CDR1 is SGDLS and CDR2 is YYNGEE. The V gene lost 3 bases and the J gene lost 2 bases, with 15 bases spanning the gap. This CDR3 has 16 amino acids. The CDR3 is CASSGRNSRAYNEQFF. For the CDR3, the DNA is TGTGCCAGCAGCGGCCGTAACTCCCGGGCCTACAATGAGCAGTTCTTC.

The chain combines TRBV28 with TRBJ1-6; 8 bases match TRBD1. The junction had 9 bases not matched to a gene; V was cut back by 5 bases and J by 0 bases. The CDR3 sequence is 18 residues long. Germline assignment: CDR1 MDHEN and CDR2 SYDVKM. CDR3 amino acids: CASSHPGQASSYNSPLHF. In nucleotides, the CDR3 is TGTGCCAGCAGTCACCCGGGACAGGCCAGCTCCTATAATTCACCCCTCCACTTT.

As for this clone: Germline and junction disagree at one end, which may indicate a read error. The gene calls are TRBV7-7 and TRBJ1-5; maybe TRBD1 (5 bases). The germline V gene encodes CDR1 SSHAT and CDR2 FNYEAQ (reference sequence). This CDR3 contains 18 residues. In DNA form, the CDR3 reads TGTGCTAGCAGCTTAGTGAGGGCAGGGAGGGAAGGCAATCAGCCCCAGCATTTT. It is translated as CASSLVRAGREGNQPQHF.

The V call is TRBV4-1, the J call TRBJ2-5; 11 bases agree with TRBD2. In germline, CDR1 is MGHRA, CDR2 YSYEKL. Germline trimming cut 1 base from V and 0 bases from J; bases unmatched to any gene: 16. There are 21 residues in the CDR3. CDR3 DNA: TGCGCCAGCAGCCAAGCCCCTTTTCGACTAGCGGGGTCCACGTACCAAGAGACCCAGTACTTC. Translation: CASSQAPFRLAGSTYQETQYF.

The rearrangement joins TRBV19 to TRBJ2-5, with 11 bases that match TRBD1. J lost 2 bases, V lost 4 bases, and 3 bases had no gene match. CDR1 and CDR2 from the germline V gene are LNHDA and SQIVND (reference sequence). The CDR3 consists of 15 residues. The CDR3 DNA follows: TGTGCCAGTAGTAGGACAGGGGGCTTTCAAGAGACCCAGTACTTC. Residues: CASSRTGGFQETQYF.

The chain is built from TRBV4-2 and TRBJ1-2; unclear D gene. V dropped 0 bases and J dropped 1 base, with 15 bases sitting between them. Germline assignment: CDR1 LGHNA and CDR2 YNFKEQ. The CDR3 sequence is 17 residues long. The CDR3 DNA follows: TGTGCCAGCAGCCAAGATCTGGAGAGGAAACATAACTATGGCTACACCTTC. Translating gives CASSQDLERKHNYGYTF.

This clone was recorded once. The chain recombines TRBV6-5 with TRBJ2-7; TRBD2 is a possible D gene (5 bases). The CDR3 is 11 amino acids. V was trimmed by 8 bases and J by 5 bases, leaving 10 bases between them. Germline assignment: CDR1 MNHEY and CDR2 SVGAGI. The DNA of the CDR3 is TGTGCCAGCGGACTCTGGAACGAGCAGTACTTC. Translating it yields CASGLWNEQYF.

The chain combines TRBV18 with TRBJ2-2; tentative D call: TRBD1 (5 bases). Germline V gene sequence: CDR1 KGHSH, CDR2 LQKENI. The CDR3 has 14 residues. The V end was cut by 8 bases, the J end by 0 bases, with 10 bases between. CDR3 protein: CASTTVANTGELFF. The DNA for the CDR3 is TGTGCCAGCACGACAGTTGCGAACACCGGGGAGCTGTTTTTT.

This clone was seen more than once but under ten times. Here the CDR3 reads CASRNRGEAFF. The CDR3 nucleotides read TGTGCCAGCCGGAATCGGGGTGAAGCTTTCTTT. The rearrangement links TRBV7-8 to TRBJ1-1, with D unclear. The V end lost 8 bases, the J end lost 7 bases, and 11 bases lay between the germline ends. Germline V gene lookup returns CDR1 SGHVS and CDR2 FQNEAQ. This CDR3 contains 11 residues. Full variable domain (remainder filled in from reference TRBV7-8 and TRBJ1-1): GAGVSQSPRYKVAKRGQDVALRCDPISGHVSLFWYQQALGQGPEFLTYFQNEAQLDKSGLPSDRFFAERPEGSVSTLKIQRTQQEDSAVYLCASRNRGEAFFGQGTRLTVV.

The gene calls are TRBV5-4 and TRBJ2-5; perhaps TRBD2 as D (5 bases). The CDR3 runs to 14 residues. The V end was cut by 2 bases, the J end by 4 bases, with 12 bases between. Germline CDR1 reads SGHNT; CDR2 reads YYREEE (reference sequence). In DNA form, the CDR3 reads TGTGCCAGCAGCTTAACGGGAAGAAGAGAGACCCAGTACTTC. Protein product: CASSLTGRRETQYF.

This rearrangement joins TRBV11-3 to TRBJ1-1; no clear D. The CDR3 spans 13 residues. CDR1 is SGHNT, CDR2 YENEEA, per germline. Trimming stripped 5 bases from V and 6 bases from J, with 13 bases between. The CDR3 here is CASSQSMGAEAFF. As DNA, the CDR3 is TGTGCCAGCAGCCAATCCATGGGCGCTGAAGCTTTCTTT.

In this sample, this clone turned up a few times. CDR3 sequence (DNA): TGTGCCAGCAGTTATGGGCCGAACTATGGCTACACCTTC. As protein: CASSYGPNYGYTF. The J gene is TRBJ1-2, the V gene TRBV6-5; D ambiguous. The length of the CDR3 is 13 residues. Trimming stripped 3 bases from V and 2 bases from J, with 7 bases between. Germline CDR1 and CDR2: MNHEY and SVGAGI.

On this clone: Other DNA sequences within the sample encode an identical CDR3. The V and J genes are TRBV30 and TRBJ1-1; D is undetermined. Per germline, CDR1 GTSNPN and CDR2 SVGIG (reference sequence). CDR3 length: 13 residues. Between the trimmed V and J ends, which lost 2 bases and 0 bases, there was a span of 7 bases. The DNA of the CDR3 is TGTGCCTGGAGTTCCCACATGAACACTGAAGCTTTCTTT. Its protein is CAWSSHMNTEAFF.

The chain combines TRBV11-2 with TRBJ1-3; 7 positions match TRBD1. The CDR3 is 15 amino acids. Germline CDR1 is SGHAT and CDR2 is FQNNGV. With V trimmed by 3 bases and J by 5 bases, 7 bases remained unmatched. CDR3 sequence (DNA): TGTGCCAGCAGCTTCTGGCAGGGGGAAAGAAACACCATATATTTT. This encodes CASSFWQGERNTIYF.

This clone was seen a few times. This chain uses TRBV28 with TRBJ1-5; TRBD1 matches at 7 bases. J gave up 2 bases and V 5 bases, and 6 bases lay outside the gene matches. Germline CDR1 reads MDHEN; CDR2 reads SYDVKM. This CDR3 contains 15 residues. CDR3 nucleotides: TGTGCCAGCAGTGTGACAGGGATGGGCAATCAGCCCCAGCATTTT. This gives the protein CASSVTGMGNQPQHF.

J is TRBJ2-1 and V is TRBV15, with 8 bases fitting TRBD1. With 7 bases clipped from V and 8 bases from J, the junction kept 13 bases outside the gene matches. The CDR3 is made up of 15 amino acids. Per the germline V gene, CDR1 is LNHNV and CDR2 is YYDKDF (reference sequence). The CDR3 DNA reads as TGTGCCACCAAGAGAACAACCCAGGGGGCGGATGAGCAGTTCTTC. It is translated as CATKRTTQGADEQFF.

CDR3 loop: CASSRLKDTEAFF. The CDR3 DNA reads as TGTGCCAGCAGCCGACTAAAGGACACTGAAGCTTTCTTT. This chain connects TRBV6-5 to TRBJ1-1; D is unclear. With 6 bases removed from V and 3 bases from J, the gap between germline ends came to 11 bases. Germline CDR1 is MNHEY and CDR2 is SVGAGI. The CDR3 loop spans 13 amino acids.

This chain links TRBV6-4 with TRBJ2-3, with 11 positions matching TRBD1. The CDR3 contains 14 residues. In germline, CDR1 is MRHNA, CDR2 SNTAGT. Trimming removed 4 bases from V and 4 bases from J; junction bases left unmatched: 1. The CDR3: CASSGTGGADTQYF. Written as DNA, the CDR3 is TGTGCCAGCAGTGGGACAGGGGGCGCAGATACGCAGTATTTT.

This clone showed up just once. V usage is TRBV2 and J usage is TRBJ1-5, with 11 bases identical to TRBD1. CDR1 SNHLY and CDR2 FYNNEI come from the germline V gene. The CDR3 runs to 17 residues. The V and J ends lost 5 bases and 2 bases, in that order; junction bases with no gene match: 8. CDR3 amino acids: CASSSRTGGAGNQPQHF. CDR3 bases: TGTGCCAGCAGTTCTCGGACAGGGGGCGCTGGCAATCAGCCCCAGCATTTT.

The V and J genes are TRBV7-3 and TRBJ2-2; TRBD2 aligns across 8 bases. CDR1 and CDR2 from the germline V gene are SGHTA and FQGTGA. This CDR3 comprises 17 residues. Trimming took 1 base from V and 6 from J; bases not matched to a gene: 10. CDR3 bases: TGTGCCAGCAGCTTAATGACGCGGACTAGCAGGGCCGGGGAGCTGTTTTTT. It yields the protein CASSLMTRTSRAGELFF. Using reference TRBV7-3 and TRBJ2-2 for the parts outside the CDR3, the full variable domain is GAGVSQTPSNKVTEKGKYVELRCDPISGHTALYWYRQSLGQGPEFLIYFQGTGAADDSGLPNDRFFAVRPEGSVSTLKIQRTERGDSAVYLCASSLMTRTSRAGELFFGEGSRLTVL.

V is TRBV11-2 and J is TRBJ2-7; possibly TRBD2 for D (7 bases). V was cut by 8 bases and J by 2 bases, with 22 bases left in between. Germline CDR1 is SGHAT and CDR2 is FQNNGV. This CDR3 is built from 16 residues. CDR3 sequence (DNA): TGTGCCAGCGCATTTATAGGGGGAGGGCCCACCTACGAGCAGTACTTC. It yields the protein CASAFIGGGPTYEQYF. The full variable domain, completed using reference TRBV11-2 and TRBJ2-7, is EAGVAQSPRYKIIEKRQSVAFWCNPISGHATLYWYQQILGQGPKLLIQFQNNGVVDDSQLPKDRFSAERLKGVDSTLKIQPAKLEDSAVYLCASAFIGGGPTYEQYFGPGTRLTVT.

The rearrangement uses TRBV6-5 and TRBJ1-2, with 8 bases fitting TRBD1. Per the germline V gene, CDR1 is MNHEY and CDR2 is SVGAGI. J was trimmed by 4 bases and V by 5 bases; bases with no gene match: 3. CDR3 length: 13 residues. The CDR3 bases are TGTGCCAGCAGTCGAGACAGGGGCTATGGCTACACCTTC. Amino acid sequence: CASSRDRGYGYTF.

The V call is TRBV19, the J call TRBJ2-5; D call uncertain. V was pared by 1 base and J by 5 bases, with 8 bases between. There are 13 residues in the CDR3. Germline CDR1 and CDR2: LNHDA and SQIVND (reference sequence). CDR3 DNA: TGTGCCAGTAGTATAGCTAGTTTCGAGACCCAGTACTTC. Translating it yields CASSIASFETQYF.

The chain employs TRBV18 and TRBJ2-7, with D possibly being TRBD1 (6 bases). This CDR3 has 13 amino acids. Germline CDR1 and CDR2: KGHSH and LQKENI. The V end lost 4 bases, the J end lost 3 bases, and 10 bases lay between the germline ends. The CDR3 region has the DNA TGTGCCAGCTCACAAGGACAGAACTACGAGCAGTACTTC. It translates to CASSQGQNYEQYF.